These 21 T cell receptor beta chains originate from one sample sequenced in a study of blood T cell repertoires in COVID-19. Sequenced by immunoSEQ multiplex PCR; TCRdb stores in-frame clones only, minus some. The top ten hold 8.8% of the sample, which has more than 130,000 clones, 84% seen once. Sequencing was done on a sample of peripheral blood. Receptor source: a woman aged 80 or over in a cohort sampled during active or convalescent COVID-19.

The chain has TRBV11-2 and TRBJ1-1; D possibly corresponds to TRBD1 (6 bases). The CDR3 totals 15 residues. Germline-derived CDR1 and CDR2 are SGHAT and FQNNGV. Trimming removed 1 base from V and 5 bases from J, with 14 bases in between. CDR3 protein: CASSLVGGSGTEAFF. CDR3 DNA sequence: TGTGCCAGCAGCTTAGTAGGGGGTTCAGGAACTGAAGCTTTCTTT.

The chain uses TRBV28 and TRBJ1-1; 7 bases line up with TRBD1. The V segment lost 2 bases and the J segment 11 bases; nucleotides outside the gene matches: 11. Per germline, CDR1 MDHEN and CDR2 SYDVKM. The CDR3 length is 14 residues. CDR3 residues: CASSLGGTDLRAFF. In DNA, the CDR3 is TGTGCCAGCAGTTTAGGAGGGACAGACTTGCGGGCTTTCTTT. The full variable domain, rest sourced from reference TRBV28 and TRBJ1-1, is DVKVTQSSRYLVKRTGEKVFLECVQDMDHENMFWYRQDPGLGLRLIYFSYDVKMKEKGDIPEGYSVSREKKERFSLILESASTNQTSMYLCASSLGGTDLRAFFGQGTRLTVV.

This clone was found a few times. The rearrangement links TRBV6-2 or TRBV6-3 to TRBJ1-2; 10 nucleotides align to TRBD1. This CDR3 has 18 amino acids. V was clipped by 5 bases and J by 4 bases; unmatched bases: 16. Germline assignment: CDR1 MNHEY and CDR2 SVGEGT. This CDR3 is CASSPSPGQGKGFYGYTF. The CDR3 coding sequence is TGTGCCAGCAGTCCATCACCGGGACAGGGGAAGGGTTTCTATGGCTACACCTTC.

The chain couples TRBV18 to TRBJ1-6; tentative D call: TRBD1 (6 bases). V was trimmed by 4 bases and J by 7 bases, leaving 14 bases between them. The CDR3 sequence is 15 residues long. Germline CDR1 reads KGHSH; CDR2 reads LQKENI. The CDR3 region is CASSQNRERNSPLHF. The CDR3 bases are TGTGCCAGCTCACAAAACAGGGAGAGGAATTCACCCCTCCACTTT.

The chain employs TRBV2 and TRBJ1-4; 7 bases match TRBD1. V shed 1 base and J 14 bases; nucleotides not matched to a gene: 7. The germline V gene encodes CDR1 SNHLY and CDR2 FYNNEI. CDR3 size: 13 residues. The CDR3 loop is CASSEGHRGSLFF. The DNA of the CDR3 is TGTGCCAGCAGTGAAGGACACAGGGGTTCTCTGTTTTTT.

The CDR3 coding sequence is TGCGCCAGCAGCCAAAAGCGTCTTACACCCCTCCACTTT. Its protein is CASSQKRLTPLHF. The chain joins TRBV4-1 to TRBJ1-6, with unresolved D. This CDR3 contains 13 residues. CDR1 is MGHRA, CDR2 YSYEKL, per germline. Trimming cost V 2 bases and J 11 bases, with 10 bases left between them.

The CDR3 loop reads CASSGTGWTEAFF. CDR3 sequence (DNA): TGTGCCAGCAGCGGGACAGGGTGGACTGAAGCTTTCTTT. The chain uses TRBV9 and TRBJ1-1; 8 nucleotides match TRBD1. Per the germline V gene, CDR1 is SGDLS and CDR2 is YYNGEE. The CDR3 loop spans 13 amino acids. V trimming: 3 bases; J trimming: 5 bases; junction bases outside the gene matches: 3.

The CDR3 coding sequence is TGCGCCAGCAGAGAGGGACTAGCGGCTCAAGAGACCCAGTACTTC. It encodes CASREGLAAQETQYF. This rearrangement joins TRBV5-1 to TRBJ2-5, with 11 bases lining up with TRBD2. This CDR3 is built from 15 residues. Trimming removed 5 bases from V and 2 bases from J; junction bases left unmatched: 5. The germline V gene encodes CDR1 SGHRS and CDR2 YFSETQ.

This sequence joins TRBV6-6 and TRBJ2-3; 9 bases agree with TRBD1. Germline V gives CDR1 MNHNY, CDR2 SVGAGI (reference sequence). Trimming took 6 bases from V and 3 from J; bases not matched to a gene: 7. CDR3 length: 15 amino acids. The CDR3 DNA reads as TGTGCCAGCAGAGGGACAGGGAGAGGGACAGATACGCAGTATTTT. Translation gives CASRGTGRGTDTQYF.

This chain connects TRBV12-1 to TRBJ1-4; the D call in the table, TRBD1, was not verified against the DNA. TRBV12-1 constitutes a pseudogene. The CDR3 sequence is 14 residues long. The CDR3 protein is CASSRTGRDEKLFF. The DNA of the CDR3 is TGTGCCAGCAGTCGGACAGGGCGGGATGAAAAACTGTTTTTT.

The chain recombines TRBV30 with TRBJ1-5; a possible D gene is TRBD1 (6 bases). The CDR3 totals 14 residues. V lost 0 bases, J lost 5 bases, and 11 bases lay in between. CDR1 and CDR2 from the germline V gene are GTSNPN and SVGIG (reference sequence). The CDR3 sequence is CAWSVQGSYQPQHF. DNA for the CDR3: TGTGCCTGGAGTGTACAGGGAAGCTATCAGCCCCAGCATTTT.

The chain links TRBV6-6 to TRBJ2-7; a weak D match, TRBD2 (6 bases). Germline lookup yields CDR1 MNHNY and CDR2 SVGAGI (reference sequence). This CDR3 region has 13 residues. The CDR3 nucleotides read TGTGCCAGCAGTTACAGGAGGTTAGCGGAGTCGCACGTC. Its protein product is CASSYRRLAESHV.

The chain employs TRBV5-1 and TRBJ1-3, with 10 nucleotides matching TRBD1. The V and J ends lost 0 bases and 4 bases, in that order; junction bases with no gene match: 7. The CDR3 has 17 amino acids. In germline, CDR1 is SGHRS, CDR2 YFSETQ. The DNA for the CDR3 is TGCGCCAGCAGCTTGGACGGGACAGGGGACACGGGAAACACCATATATTTT. Its protein is CASSLDGTGDTGNTIYF.

The chain carries TRBV5-4 and TRBJ2-1, with 11 bases lining up with TRBD1. The CDR3 consists of 15 residues. Trimming at V came to 2 bases and at J to 9 bases, leaving 7 bases not matched to a gene. Germline lookup yields CDR1 SGHNT and CDR2 YYREEE (reference sequence). CDR3 protein: CASSFYGQGASEQFF. In DNA form, the CDR3 reads TGTGCCAGCAGCTTCTACGGACAGGGGGCGAGTGAGCAGTTCTTC.

This clone was picked up one time. The chain uses TRBV9 and TRBJ2-3; D possibly corresponds to TRBD2 (6 bases). The CDR3 spans 15 residues. Germline CDR1 reads SGDLS; CDR2 reads YYNGEE. Deletions cut 4 bases from V and 4 bases from J, with 16 bases between. CDR3 sequence reads: CASSTRRDGPDTQYF. The CDR3 region has the DNA TGTGCCAGCAGCACCCGGAGGGACGGCCCAGATACGCAGTATTTT.

This chain joins TRBV6-1 and TRBJ2-2, with 8 bases fitting TRBD1. Germline-derived CDR1 and CDR2 are MNHNS and SASEGT. The CDR3 is 20 amino acids. Trimming cost V 1 base and J 1 base; bases outside gene matches: 14. In DNA form, the CDR3 reads TGTGCCAGCAGTGAAGGGAAACAGGGGGGATTGATCTGGAACACCGGGGAGCTGTTTTTT. It specifies CASSEGKQGGLIWNTGELFF.

This CDR3 reads CASSIRAGGGANVLTF. CDR3 DNA sequence: TGTGCCAGTAGTATTCGAGCAGGGGGAGGGGCCAACGTCCTGACTTTC. The chain carries TRBV19 and TRBJ2-6, with 7 bases fitting TRBD1. Per the germline V gene, CDR1 is LNHDA and CDR2 is SQIVND (reference sequence). Trimming removed 3 bases from V and 4 bases from J; junction bases left unmatched: 6. This CDR3 spans 16 amino acids.

This clone was found once. The chain is built from TRBV28 and TRBJ2-1, with D perhaps matching TRBD2 (7 bases). CDR3 length: 15 residues. The germline V and J ends were trimmed by 6 bases and 8 bases, with 20 bases remaining between them. Germline V gene data show CDR1 as MDHEN and CDR2 as SYDVKM. CDR3 sequence reads: CASSWRGGRNDEQFF. CDR3 in DNA: TGTGCCAGCAGCTGGAGGGGGGGGCGCAACGATGAGCAGTTCTTC.

The chain combines TRBV2 with TRBJ2-7, with 9 bases identical to TRBD1. The V segment lost 2 bases and the J segment 6 bases; nucleotides outside the gene matches: 5. Germline CDR1 and CDR2: SNHLY and FYNNEI. The CDR3 spans 14 residues. Here the CDR3 reads CASSEWGQGSEQYF. CDR3 DNA: TGTGCCAGCAGTGAATGGGGACAGGGTTCCGAGCAGTACTTC.

The chain links TRBV11-3 to TRBJ2-1; D uncertain. The CDR3 runs 11 residues. Trimming cost V 4 bases and J 5 bases, with 3 bases left between them. CDR1 is SGHNT and CDR2 is YENEEA in the germline V gene. CDR3 residues: CASSSNNEQFF. In nucleotides, the CDR3 is TGTGCCAGCAGCTCAAACAATGAGCAGTTCTTC.

The rearrangement joins TRBV3-1 (or the pseudogene TRBV3-2) to TRBJ2-3, with D possibly TRBD2 on 6 matching bases. Trimming pared 5 bases from V and 9 bases from J, leaving 21 bases between. This CDR3 has 15 residues. The germline gives CDR1 LGHDT, CDR2 YNNKEL (reference sequence). CDR3 bases: TGTGCCAGCAGCAAGACGGGACTTCTTTCCCCCACGCAGTATTTT. This translates into CASSKTGLLSPTQYF.